The 31 T cell receptor beta chains reported below all come from one sample, sequenced in a study of blood T cell repertoires in COVID-19. The method was immunoSEQ multiplex PCR; TCRdb's version includes in-frame clones alone and lacks a portion of them. The sample carries roughly 300,000 clones, about 85% recorded once. Sequenced sample: PBMCs or T cells enriched from blood (not recorded which). The receptor set was obtained from a woman between 45 and 65 years old who had recovered from COVID-19.

This chain joins TRBV28 and TRBJ2-5; 8 nucleotides line up with TRBD2. CDR3 length: 14 residues. The V gene's germline CDR1 is MDHEN and CDR2 SYDVKM. This chain's CDR3 is CASGAGGLQETQYF. DNA of the CDR3: TGTGCAAGCGGGGCGGGGGGACTCCAAGAGACCCAGTACTTC.

This clone was detected only a few times. This chain links TRBV11-2 with TRBJ1-2; 10 nucleotides align to TRBD1. The V gene end was trimmed by 6 bases and the J gene end by 6 bases; junction bases not matched to a gene: 10. In germline, CDR1 is SGHAT, CDR2 FQNNGV. The CDR3 consists of 15 residues. The chain's CDR3 is CASSTIRGTGDGYTF. CDR3 nucleotide sequence: TGTGCCAGCAGTACGATAAGAGGGACAGGGGATGGCTACACCTTC.

The chain recombines TRBV30 with TRBJ1-1, with D hard to call. The V end lost 0 bases, the J end lost 2 bases, and 10 bases lay between the germline ends. This CDR3 contains 14 residues. Germline CDR1 and CDR2: GTSNPN and SVGIG (reference sequence). This chain's CDR3 is CAWSVLRFNTEAFF. CDR3 in DNA: TGTGCCTGGAGTGTACTCAGGTTTAACACTGAAGCTTTCTTT.

The chain recombines TRBV5-1 with TRBJ2-7, with TRBD2 identical over 12 bases. The J segment lost 2 bases and the V segment lost 4 bases, leaving 7 bases of the junction unmatched. Germline values: CDR1 SGHRS, CDR2 YFSETQ. The CDR3 contains 16 residues. The CDR3 is CASSPRLAGATYEQYF. In DNA, the CDR3 is TGCGCCAGCAGCCCACGACTAGCGGGAGCAACCTACGAGCAGTACTTC.

This clone occurred once. The rearrangement uses TRBV5-1 and TRBJ1-4; D remains unclear. This CDR3 comprises 13 residues. Germline V gene lookup returns CDR1 SGHRS and CDR2 YFSETQ. The germline V and J ends were trimmed by 0 bases and 4 bases, with 4 bases remaining between them. CDR3 bases: TGCGCCAGCAGCTTGGATCGTAATGAAAAACTGTTTTTT. It encodes CASSLDRNEKLFF.

The chain employs TRBV9 and TRBJ2-1, with 11 positions matching TRBD2. V lost 3 bases, J lost 1 base, and 6 bases stayed unmatched. CDR1 and CDR2 from the germline V gene are SGDLS and YYNGEE. The CDR3 length is 17 residues. The CDR3 is CASSARGTSGSYNEQFF. The CDR3 nucleotides read TGTGCCAGCAGCGCCCGAGGGACTAGCGGATCCTACAATGAGCAGTTCTTC.

V usage is TRBV25-1 and J usage is TRBJ1-1, with D tentatively TRBD1 (6 bases). Looked up from germline, CDR1 is MGHDK and CDR2 is SYGVNS. V was cut by 0 bases and J by 2 bases, with 10 bases left in between. The CDR3 is made up of 15 amino acids. CDR3 sequence: CASSEYRGGNTEAFF. The DNA of the CDR3 is TGTGCCAGCAGTGAATATAGGGGGGGCAACACTGAAGCTTTCTTT.

This chain joins TRBV14 and TRBJ1-1; D possibly corresponds to TRBD1 (5 bases). Trimming removed 8 bases at V and 11 bases at J, with 18 bases between. The germline V gene has CDR1 SGHDN and CDR2 FVKESK. The CDR3 runs 12 residues. CDR3 region: CASGGEGLVAFF. For the CDR3, the DNA is TGTGCCAGCGGAGGGGAGGGTTTGGTGGCTTTCTTT.

The J gene is TRBJ2-3, the V gene TRBV10-3; TRBD1 matches 7 bases. CDR1 ENHRY and CDR2 SYGVKD come from the germline V gene. There are 14 residues in the CDR3. V shed 7 bases and J 5 bases; nucleotides not matched to a gene: 9. CDR3 loop: CAINDRVGVDTQYF. In DNA, the CDR3 is TGTGCCATCAACGACAGGGTCGGGGTAGATACGCAGTATTTT.

The gene calls are TRBV19 and TRBJ1-2, with D perhaps matching TRBD1 (5 bases). Trimming pared 10 bases from V and 4 bases from J, leaving 13 bases between. There are 12 residues in the CDR3. Germline values: CDR1 LNHDA, CDR2 SQIVND (reference sequence). CDR3 in DNA: TGTGCCACAGAGAGACAGCCCTATGGCTACACCTTC. It is translated as CATERQPYGYTF.

The chain uses TRBV6-6 and TRBJ2-7; 8 bases align to TRBD1. Trimming at V came to 0 bases and at J to 5 bases, leaving 6 bases not matched to a gene. This CDR3 spans 15 amino acids. Germline CDR1 reads MNHNY; CDR2 reads SVGAGI (reference sequence). DNA for the CDR3: TGTGCCAGCAGTTACTCGGTGGCAGGGGGCGACGAGCAGTACTTC. Its translation is CASSYSVAGGDEQYF.

The chain carries TRBV12-3 or TRBV12-4 and TRBJ2-7; the match to TRBD1 covers 9 bases. The CDR3 covers 13 residues. Trimming at V came to 9 bases and at J to 1 base, leaving 4 bases not matched to a gene. The CDR3 DNA follows: TGTGCCAGTCGGGACAGGGTATCCTACGAGCAGTACTTC. This codes for CASRDRVSYEQYF.

This clone was found a few times. The V call is TRBV30, the J call TRBJ2-5, with D possibly matching TRBD2 (6 bases). Germline values: CDR1 GTSNPN, CDR2 SVGIG (reference sequence). CDR3 length: 16 residues. The ends were cut back, 5 bases at V and 5 bases at J, with 24 bases in the middle. The CDR3 DNA reads TGTGCCTGGTCACCCGGGCGTGCGGGGCCGGGGGAGACCCAGTACTTC. Protein product: CAWSPGRAGPGETQYF.

The V call is TRBV18, the J call TRBJ2-7; 12 bases fit TRBD1. Per the germline V gene, CDR1 is KGHSH and CDR2 is LQKENI. The J segment lost 6 bases and the V segment lost 6 bases, leaving 12 bases of the junction unmatched. The length of the CDR3 is 16 residues. CDR3 bases: TGTGCCAGCTCTTCAAACACGGGACAGGGGGCCCTCGAGCAGTACTTC. Translating gives CASSSNTGQGALEQYF.

This clone was observed a handful of times. J is TRBJ1-4 and V is TRBV19, with a possible D match to TRBD1 (6 bases). V dropped 10 bases and J dropped 8 bases, with 20 bases sitting between them. The CDR3 is made up of 14 amino acids. Germline CDR1 is LNHDA and CDR2 is SQIVND (reference sequence). Here the CDR3 DNA reads TGTGCCACCTCGAGCCGCAGGGGTGGCGAAAAACTGTTTTTT. Amino acids: CATSSRRGGEKLFF.

The chain's CDR3 is CAYGLAGQTDTQYF. The CDR3 DNA sequence: TGTGCCTACGGACTAGCAGGTCAGACAGATACGCAGTATTTT. V gene TRBV6-5 combines with J gene TRBJ2-3; 8 positions match TRBD2. The length of the CDR3 is 14 residues. Germline CDR1 MNHEY, CDR2 SVGAGI. V trimming: 11 bases; J trimming: 3 bases; junction bases outside the gene matches: 10.

The chain recombines TRBV13 with TRBJ1-1; D unresolved. This CDR3 has 16 residues. The V gene lost 1 base and the J gene lost 6 bases, with 18 bases spanning the gap. Per germline, CDR1 PRHDT and CDR2 FYEKMQ (reference sequence). The CDR3 DNA follows: TGTGCCAGCAGCTTAGTTGATCGGCGGCGAGGAGCTGAAGCTTTCTTT. Protein: CASSLVDRRRGAEAFF.

The chain is built from TRBV18 and TRBJ1-5; D perhaps matches TRBD1 (6 bases). Looked up from germline, CDR1 is KGHSH and CDR2 is LQKENI. V was trimmed by 8 bases and J by 6 bases, leaving 17 bases between them. This CDR3 spans 14 amino acids. CDR3 sequence reads: CASRSGGGGQPQHF. Here the CDR3 DNA reads TGTGCCAGCCGGAGTGGGGGCGGGGGTCAGCCCCAGCATTTT.

This clone was seen repeatedly, ten times or more. The V and J genes are TRBV6-4 and TRBJ2-1; 9 bases map to TRBD1. V lost 0 bases to trimming and J lost 3 bases; unmatched junction nucleotides: 0. This CDR3 region has 15 residues. CDR1 is MRHNA, CDR2 SNTAGT, per germline. The CDR3 reads CASSDSTGGYNEQFF. The CDR3 nucleotides read TGTGCCAGCAGTGACTCGACAGGGGGCTACAATGAGCAGTTCTTC.

The chain uses TRBV19 and TRBJ2-1; 8 nucleotides match TRBD1. This CDR3 has 15 amino acids. V lost 2 bases, J lost 7 bases, and 7 bases stayed unmatched. Germline lookup yields CDR1 LNHDA and CDR2 SQIVND (reference sequence). The CDR3 reads CASSIRQGAWNEQFF. CDR3 nucleotide sequence: TGTGCCAGTAGTATACGTCAGGGGGCATGGAATGAGCAGTTCTTC. Complete variable domain (other parts from reference TRBV19 and TRBJ2-1): DGGITQSPKYLFRKEGQNVTLSCEQNLNHDAMYWYRQDPGQGLRLIYYSQIVNDFQKGDIAEGYSVSREKKESFPLTVTSAQKNPTAFYLCASSIRQGAWNEQFFGPGTRLTVL.

This rearrangement joins TRBV6-2 or TRBV6-3 to TRBJ2-7, with D possibly TRBD1 on 6 matching bases. CDR3 length equals 16 residues. V gave up 5 bases and J gave up 0 bases, with 17 bases separating them. Germline V gene sequence: CDR1 MNHEY, CDR2 SVGEGT. The CDR3 nucleotides are TGTGCCAGCAGTCTTGACCCGACAGGTCACTCCTACGAGCAGTACTTC. Amino acid sequence: CASSLDPTGHSYEQYF.

The chain is built from TRBV21-1 and TRBJ1-3; the listed D gene, TRBD1, was not tested against the DNA. TRBV21-1 is classified as a pseudogene. The CDR3 has 16 amino acids. The CDR3 spells CAKRRRDRGVENTIYF. The CDR3, as DNA: TGTGCCAAGCGCCGCCGGGACAGGGGCGTGGAAAACACCATATATTTT.

This clone was found once. The chain is built from TRBV25-1 and TRBJ1-4, with a possible D match to TRBD1 (5 bases). The CDR3 is 14 amino acids. Germline lookup yields CDR1 MGHDK and CDR2 SYGVNS. Deletions cut 6 bases from V and 3 bases from J, with 11 bases between. CDR3 region: CASRPTGANEKLFF. The CDR3 DNA is TGTGCCAGCAGACCAACGGGGGCTAATGAAAAACTGTTTTTT.

The rearrangement uses TRBV3-1 (or the pseudogene TRBV3-2) and TRBJ1-6; D is perhaps TRBD1 (5 bases). The CDR3 totals 15 residues. V dropped 1 base and J dropped 7 bases, with 11 bases sitting between them. CDR1 is LGHDT, CDR2 YNNKEL, per germline (reference sequence). DNA of the CDR3: TGTGCCAGCAGCCAAGCTCGACAGAAGAATTCACCCCTCCACTTT. This encodes CASSQARQKNSPLHF.

The chain recombines TRBV7-2 with TRBJ1-5, with 7 positions matching TRBD1. CDR1 and CDR2 from the germline V gene are SGHTA and FQGNSA. The CDR3 loop spans 13 amino acids. The junction had 3 bases not matched to a gene; V was cut back by 6 bases and J by 4 bases. The CDR3 protein is CASSMGQNQPQHF. CDR3 coding DNA: TGTGCCAGCAGTATGGGACAGAATCAGCCCCAGCATTTT.

The chain carries TRBV3-1 (or the pseudogene TRBV3-2) and TRBJ2-5, with 10 nucleotides matching TRBD2. The CDR3 totals 14 residues. After removal of 4 bases from V and 5 bases from J, the junction contained 4 bases not matched to a gene. Germline loops: CDR1 LGHDT, CDR2 YNNKEL (reference sequence). CDR3 nucleotides: TGTGCCAGCAGCCGAACTAGCGGGAAGGAGACCCAGTACTTC. It is translated as CASSRTSGKETQYF.

The chain recombines TRBV11-3 with TRBJ1-5; weak D call: TRBD1 (6 bases). The germline V gene has CDR1 SGHNT and CDR2 YENEEA. The V and J ends lost 5 bases and 6 bases respectively, with 14 bases between them. The length of the CDR3 is 14 residues. The CDR3 DNA is TGTGCCAGCAGCCGAACAGGGTCCCCTCAGCCCCAGCATTTT. Translating gives CASSRTGSPQPQHF.

About this clone itself: Other DNA sequences of this sample code for an identical CDR3. This chain connects TRBV2 to TRBJ2-7; 9 positions match TRBD2. The V segment lost 3 bases and the J segment 3 bases; nucleotides outside the gene matches: 3. Germline CDR1 reads SNHLY; CDR2 reads FYNNEI. This CDR3 spans 14 amino acids. The CDR3 protein is CASSDASGVYEQYF. The CDR3, as DNA: TGTGCCAGCAGTGACGCTAGCGGGGTCTACGAGCAGTACTTC.

This clone has a single count. The CDR3 region has the DNA TGTGCCAGCAGTTACGACAGGCAACAGCGGCCCCAGCATTTT. Protein product: CASSYDRQQRPQHF. The V and J genes are TRBV7-9 and TRBJ1-5; D might be TRBD1 (6 bases). The CDR3 is 14 residues long. Germline loops: CDR1 SEHNR, CDR2 FQNEAQ (reference sequence). Trimming left V 6 bases short and J 9 bases short, with 18 bases between. The variable domain in full, with the rest retrieved from reference TRBV7-9 and TRBJ1-5, is DTGVSQNPRHKITKRGQNVTFRCDPISEHNRLYWYRQTLGQGPEFLTYFQNEAQLEKSRLLSDRFSAERPKGSFSTLEIQRTEQGDSAMYLCASSYDRQQRPQHFGDGTRLSIL.

This sequence joins TRBV6-5 and TRBJ1-4; 9 nucleotides agree with TRBD1. This CDR3 is built from 15 residues. Unmatched junction bases numbered 7, after V lost 6 bases and J lost 5 bases. Per germline, CDR1 MNHEY and CDR2 SVGAGI. CDR3 nucleotide sequence: TGTGCCAGCAGCCTCACAGGGGGCTGGAATGAAAAACTGTTTTTT. Translating it yields CASSLTGGWNEKLFF.

The rearrangement uses TRBV19 and TRBJ1-2; D unresolved. V lost 9 bases and J 8 bases, leaving 10 bases between the germline ends. Germline V gives CDR1 LNHDA, CDR2 SQIVND (reference sequence). The CDR3 consists of 10 residues. CDR3 in amino acids: CASGDSGYTF. CDR3 DNA: TGTGCCAGCGGGGATTCGGGCTACACCTTC.